This entry describes one T cell receptor (beta chain). Sequencing used immunoSEQ multiplex PCR; TCRdb keeps in-frame clones, though not all of them. Here the sample spans some 87,000 clones, roughly 96% being singletons. This CDR3 spans 16 amino acids. CDR1 is SGHRS, CDR2 YFSETQ, per germline. V was pared by 4 bases and J by 6 bases, with 8 bases of the junction left unmatched. The record originates from a study of cytomegalovirus exposure and HLA in healthy donors. The receptor's source is a young woman in good health and CMV-seronegative. The chain combines TRBV5-1 with TRBJ1-4, with 11 bases matching TRBD1. Material: PBMCs. Here the CDR3 reads CASSPGQGERDEKLFF. For the CDR3, the DNA is TGCGCCAGCAGCCCGGGACAGGGGGAAAGGGATGAAAAACTGTTTTTT.